This note documents a single T cell receptor beta chain sequence. The repertoire was sequenced with immunoSEQ multiplex PCR; TCRdb's copy has only in-frame clones and lacks some. Among approximately 1.9 million clones listed, about 94% were seen once. Terminally differentiated effector memory CD45RA+ cells were excluded from the naive CD8 cells, which were CD45RO-negative and positively selected for CCR7. This record belongs to a study of shared clonotypes between healthy human individuals. Across the study: Per-donor plates numbered three CD4 naive, three CD4 memory, two CD8 naive and one CD8 memory.

The origin of this receptor is a man aged 18 to 29 in good health. Some clones in this sample may be carry-over from other donors' samples. Material for sequencing was naive CD8+ T cells from PBMCs.

Here the CDR3 DNA reads TGTGCCAGCAGCTTAACTCCGCTGCCCACAGATACGCAGTATTTT. This encodes CASSLTPLPTDTQYF. This rearrangement joins TRBV7-3 to TRBJ2-3; no clear D gene. CDR1 is SGHTA, CDR2 FQGTGA, per germline. The germline V and J ends were trimmed by 0 bases and 2 bases, with 9 bases remaining between them. CDR3 size: 15 residues. Complete variable domain (other parts from reference TRBV7-3 and TRBJ2-3): GAGVSQTPSNKVTEKGKYVELRCDPISGHTALYWYRQSLGQGPEFLIYFQGTGAADDSGLPNDRFFAVRPEGSVSTLKIQRTERGDSAVYLCASSLTPLPTDTQYFGPGTRLTVL.